The following is a T cell receptor (beta chain) sequence with its context. The antigen is undetermined. The PCR contained 60 Vbeta and 13 Jbeta primers. The method was immunoSEQ multiplex PCR; TCRdb's version includes in-frame clones alone and lacks a portion of them. The sample shows about 78,000 clones, roughly 60% of them seen only once. This sample is drawn from a study of cytomegalovirus exposure and HLA in healthy donors. General study results and limits: In a later analysis, parvovirus B19, influenza, CMV and Epstein-Barr virus appeared linked to several top co-occurrence clusters.

The germline V gene encodes CDR1 SQVTM and CDR2 ANQGSEA. This CDR3 contains 13 residues. The chain combines TRBV29-1 with TRBJ2-5, with D hard to call. The J call may be wrong; the DNA end is better matched by TRBJ2-7. Material for sequencing was PBMCs. The sequence derives from a young man in good health and CMV-seropositive. CDR3 DNA: TGCAGCGTTGTCACTATGAAATCCTACGAGCAGTACTTC. It translates to CSVVTMKSYEQYF.